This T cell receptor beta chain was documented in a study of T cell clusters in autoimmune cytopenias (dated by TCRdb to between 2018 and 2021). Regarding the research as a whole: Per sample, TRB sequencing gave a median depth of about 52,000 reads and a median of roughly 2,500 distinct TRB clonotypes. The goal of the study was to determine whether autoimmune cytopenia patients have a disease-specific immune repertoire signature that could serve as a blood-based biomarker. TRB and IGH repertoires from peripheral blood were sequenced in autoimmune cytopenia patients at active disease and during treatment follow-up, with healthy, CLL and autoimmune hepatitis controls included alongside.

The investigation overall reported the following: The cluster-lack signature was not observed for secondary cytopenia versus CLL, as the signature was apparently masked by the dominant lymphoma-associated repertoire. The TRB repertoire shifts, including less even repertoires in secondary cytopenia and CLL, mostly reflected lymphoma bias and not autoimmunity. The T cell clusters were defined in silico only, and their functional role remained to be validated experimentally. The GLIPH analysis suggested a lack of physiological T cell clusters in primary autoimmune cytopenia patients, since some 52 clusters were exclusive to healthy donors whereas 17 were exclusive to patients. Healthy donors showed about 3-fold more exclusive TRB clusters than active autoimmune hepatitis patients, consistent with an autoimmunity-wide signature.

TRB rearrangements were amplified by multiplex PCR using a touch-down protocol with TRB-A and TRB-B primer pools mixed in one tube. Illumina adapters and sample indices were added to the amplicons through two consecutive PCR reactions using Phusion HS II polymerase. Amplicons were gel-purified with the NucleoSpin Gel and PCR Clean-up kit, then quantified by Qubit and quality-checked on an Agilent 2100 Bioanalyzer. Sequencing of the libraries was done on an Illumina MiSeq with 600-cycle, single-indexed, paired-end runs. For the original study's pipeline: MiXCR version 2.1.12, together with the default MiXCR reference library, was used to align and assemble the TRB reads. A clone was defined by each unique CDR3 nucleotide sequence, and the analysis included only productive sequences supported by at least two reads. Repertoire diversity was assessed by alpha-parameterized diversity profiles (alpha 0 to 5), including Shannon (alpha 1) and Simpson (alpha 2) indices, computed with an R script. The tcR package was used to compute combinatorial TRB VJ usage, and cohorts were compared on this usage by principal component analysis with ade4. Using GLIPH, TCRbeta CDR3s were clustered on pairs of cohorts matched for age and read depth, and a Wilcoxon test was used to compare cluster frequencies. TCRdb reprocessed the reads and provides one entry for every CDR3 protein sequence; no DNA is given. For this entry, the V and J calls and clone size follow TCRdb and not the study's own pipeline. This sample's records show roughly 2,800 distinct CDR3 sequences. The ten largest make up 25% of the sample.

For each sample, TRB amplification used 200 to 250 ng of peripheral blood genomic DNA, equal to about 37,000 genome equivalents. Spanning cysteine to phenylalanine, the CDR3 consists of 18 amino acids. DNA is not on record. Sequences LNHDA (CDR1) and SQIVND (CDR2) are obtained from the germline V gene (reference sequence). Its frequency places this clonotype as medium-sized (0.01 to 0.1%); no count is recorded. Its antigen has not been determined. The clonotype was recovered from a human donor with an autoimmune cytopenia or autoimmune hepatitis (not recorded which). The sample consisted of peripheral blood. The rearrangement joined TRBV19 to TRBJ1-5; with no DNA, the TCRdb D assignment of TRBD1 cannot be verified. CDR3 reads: CASVSGQGTLYSNQPQHF.